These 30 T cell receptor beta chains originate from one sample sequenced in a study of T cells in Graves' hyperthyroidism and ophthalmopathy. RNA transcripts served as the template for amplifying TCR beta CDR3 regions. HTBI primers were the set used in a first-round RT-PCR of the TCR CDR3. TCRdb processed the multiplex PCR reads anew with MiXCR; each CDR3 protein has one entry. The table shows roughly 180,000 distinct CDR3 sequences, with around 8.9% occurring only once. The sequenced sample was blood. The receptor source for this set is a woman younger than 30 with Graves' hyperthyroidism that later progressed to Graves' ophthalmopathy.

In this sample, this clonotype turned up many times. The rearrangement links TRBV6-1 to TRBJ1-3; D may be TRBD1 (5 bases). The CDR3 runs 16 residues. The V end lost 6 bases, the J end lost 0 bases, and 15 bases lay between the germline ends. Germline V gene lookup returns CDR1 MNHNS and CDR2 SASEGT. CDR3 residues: CASSDGEGSSGNTIYF. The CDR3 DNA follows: TGTGCCAGCAGCGACGGGGAGGGGAGCTCTGGAAACACCATATATTTT.

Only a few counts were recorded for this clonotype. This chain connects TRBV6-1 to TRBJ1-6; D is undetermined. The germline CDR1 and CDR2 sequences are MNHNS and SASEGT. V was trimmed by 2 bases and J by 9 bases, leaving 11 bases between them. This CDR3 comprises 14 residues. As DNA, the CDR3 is TGTGCCAGCAGTGAACGAATAGGGTTTTCACCCCTCCACTTT. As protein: CASSERIGFSPLHF.

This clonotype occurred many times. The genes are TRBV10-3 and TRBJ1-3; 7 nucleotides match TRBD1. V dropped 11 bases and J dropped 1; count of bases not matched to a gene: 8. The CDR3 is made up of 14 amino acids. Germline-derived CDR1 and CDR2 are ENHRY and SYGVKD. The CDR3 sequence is CAVATGASGNTIYF. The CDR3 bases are TGTGCCGTTGCTACAGGGGCGTCTGGAAACACCATATATTTT.

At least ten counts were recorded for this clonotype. DNA for the CDR3: TGTGCCACTCAGGGGGAGGAAGGGGCCAACGTCCTGACTTTC. Encoded protein: CATQGEEGANVLTF. The rearrangement links TRBV28 to TRBJ2-6; D perhaps matches TRBD1 (7 bases). CDR1 and CDR2 (germline): MDHEN, SYDVKM. This CDR3 comprises 14 residues. V lost 10 bases to trimming and J lost 4 bases, with 14 bases between them.

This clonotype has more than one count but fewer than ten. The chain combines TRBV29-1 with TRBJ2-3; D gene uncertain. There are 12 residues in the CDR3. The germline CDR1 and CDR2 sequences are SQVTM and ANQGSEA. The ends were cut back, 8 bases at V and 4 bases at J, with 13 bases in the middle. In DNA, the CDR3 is TGCAGCTGCGGCAGGAGCGCAGATACGCAGTATTTT. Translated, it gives CSCGRSADTQYF.

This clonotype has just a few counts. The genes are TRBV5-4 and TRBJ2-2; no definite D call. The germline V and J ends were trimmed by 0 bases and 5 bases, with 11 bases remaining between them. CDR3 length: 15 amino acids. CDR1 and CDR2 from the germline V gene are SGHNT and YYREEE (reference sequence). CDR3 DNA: TGTGCCAGCAGCTTGGGCGGATACGGGACCGGGGAGCTGTTTTTT. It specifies CASSLGGYGTGELFF.

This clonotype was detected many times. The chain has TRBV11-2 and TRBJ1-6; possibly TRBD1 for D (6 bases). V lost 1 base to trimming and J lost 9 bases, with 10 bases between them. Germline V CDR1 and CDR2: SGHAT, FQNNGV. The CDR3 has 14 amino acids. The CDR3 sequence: CASSLVTGPSPLHF. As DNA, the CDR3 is TGTGCCAGCAGCTTAGTGACAGGACCTTCACCCCTCCACTTT.

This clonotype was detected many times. This CDR3 reads CAGRFTGETGNTIYF. CDR3 nucleotides: TGTGCCGGGAGATTTACAGGGGAAACTGGAAACACCATATATTTT. The chain uses TRBV12-3 or TRBV12-4 and TRBJ1-3; 7 nucleotides match TRBD1. The V and J ends lost 11 bases and 2 bases, in that order; junction bases with no gene match: 12. The CDR3 runs 15 residues.

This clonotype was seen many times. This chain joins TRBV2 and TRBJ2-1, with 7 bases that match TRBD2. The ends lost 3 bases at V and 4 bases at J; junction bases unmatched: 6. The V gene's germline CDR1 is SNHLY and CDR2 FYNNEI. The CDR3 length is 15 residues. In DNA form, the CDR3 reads TGTGCCAGCAGTGAGGCGGGAGCGTTGTACAATGAGCAGTTCTTC. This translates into CASSEAGALYNEQFF.

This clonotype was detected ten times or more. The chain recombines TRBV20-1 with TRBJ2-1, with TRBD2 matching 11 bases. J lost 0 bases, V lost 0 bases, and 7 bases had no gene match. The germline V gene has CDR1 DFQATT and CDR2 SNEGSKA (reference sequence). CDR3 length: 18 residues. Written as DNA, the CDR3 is TGCAGTGCTAGAGAAACTAGCGGGAGAGAGGGCTCCTACAATGAGCAGTTCTTC. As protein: CSARETSGREGSYNEQFF.

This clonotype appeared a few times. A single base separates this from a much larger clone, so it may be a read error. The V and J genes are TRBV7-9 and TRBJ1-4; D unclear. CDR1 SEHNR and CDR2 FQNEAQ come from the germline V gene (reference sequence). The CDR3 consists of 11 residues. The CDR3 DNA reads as TGTGCCACCCTCGGAAATGAAAAACTGCTTTTT. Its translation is CATLGNEKLLF.

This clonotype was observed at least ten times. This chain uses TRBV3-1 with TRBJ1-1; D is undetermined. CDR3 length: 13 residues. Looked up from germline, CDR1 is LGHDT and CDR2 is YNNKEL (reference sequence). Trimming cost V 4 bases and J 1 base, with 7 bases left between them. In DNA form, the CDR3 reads TGTGCCAGCAGCCGGAAGGGGAACACTGAAGCTTTCTTT. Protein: CASSRKGNTEAFF.

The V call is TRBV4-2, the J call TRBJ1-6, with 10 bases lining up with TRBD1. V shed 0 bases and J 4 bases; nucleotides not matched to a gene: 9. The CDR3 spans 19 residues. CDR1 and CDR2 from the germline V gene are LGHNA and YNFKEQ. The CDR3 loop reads CASSQDIPDRGAYNSPLHF. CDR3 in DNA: TGTGCCAGCAGCCAAGATATCCCGGACAGGGGGGCTTATAATTCACCCCTCCACTTT.

The CDR3 nucleotides are TGCGCCAGCAGAGAAGTAGCGGATACGCAGTATTTT. Amino acids: CASREVADTQYF. The rearrangement uses TRBV10-2 and TRBJ2-3; a possible D gene is TRBD2 (5 bases). Trimming cost V 6 bases and J 6 bases, with 10 bases left between them. CDR3 length equals 12 residues. CDR1 and CDR2 (germline): WSHSY, SAAADI.

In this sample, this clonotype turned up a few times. The CDR3 loop reads CASSLNPGQGAGGYTF. The CDR3 region has the DNA TGTGCCAGCAGCCTGAACCCGGGACAGGGGGCCGGGGGCTACACCTTC. The chain combines TRBV5-5 with TRBJ1-2, with TRBD1 identical over 12 bases. Germline CDR1 is SGHKS and CDR2 is YYEKEE (reference sequence). The J segment lost 8 bases and the V segment lost 4 bases, leaving 12 bases of the junction unmatched. The CDR3 consists of 16 residues.

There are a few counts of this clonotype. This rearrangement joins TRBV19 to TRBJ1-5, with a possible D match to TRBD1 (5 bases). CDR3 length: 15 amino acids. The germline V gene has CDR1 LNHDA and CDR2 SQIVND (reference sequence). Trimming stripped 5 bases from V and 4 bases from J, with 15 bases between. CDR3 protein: CASSPVAGWNQPQHF. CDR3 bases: TGTGCCAGTAGTCCCGTTGCAGGGTGGAATCAGCCCCAGCATTTT. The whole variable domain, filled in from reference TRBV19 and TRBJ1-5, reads DGGITQSPKYLFRKEGQNVTLSCEQNLNHDAMYWYRQDPGQGLRLIYYSQIVNDFQKGDIAEGYSVSREKKESFPLTVTSAQKNPTAFYLCASSPVAGWNQPQHFGDGTRLSIL.

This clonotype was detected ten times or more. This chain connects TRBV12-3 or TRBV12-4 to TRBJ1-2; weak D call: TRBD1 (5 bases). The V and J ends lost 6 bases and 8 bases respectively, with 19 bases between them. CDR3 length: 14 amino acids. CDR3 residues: CASSLDQGLGGYTF. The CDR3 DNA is TGTGCCAGCAGCTTGGACCAGGGTCTGGGAGGCTACACCTTC.

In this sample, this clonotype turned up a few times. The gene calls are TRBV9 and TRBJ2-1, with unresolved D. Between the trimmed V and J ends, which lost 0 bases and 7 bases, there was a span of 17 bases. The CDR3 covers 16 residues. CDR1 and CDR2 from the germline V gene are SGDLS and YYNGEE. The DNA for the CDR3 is TGTGCCAGCAGCGTAGAGGCGTGGGCTTCGTATAATGAGCAGTTCTTC. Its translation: CASSVEAWASYNEQFF.

CDR3 loop: CASSSRLAGGREQFF. The CDR3 DNA reads TGCGCCAGCAGCTCCCGACTAGCGGGAGGCCGTGAGCAGTTCTTC. The chain has TRBV5-1 and TRBJ2-1; 13 positions agree with TRBD2. CDR3 length: 15 residues. V trimming: 3 bases; J trimming: 9 bases; junction bases outside the gene matches: 6. Germline V gene data show CDR1 as SGHRS and CDR2 as YFSETQ.

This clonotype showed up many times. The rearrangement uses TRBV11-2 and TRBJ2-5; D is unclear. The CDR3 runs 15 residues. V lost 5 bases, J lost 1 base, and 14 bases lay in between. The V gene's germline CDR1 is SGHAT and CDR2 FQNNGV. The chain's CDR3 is CASSPHTSSQETQYF. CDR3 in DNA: TGTGCCAGCAGCCCCCATACGAGTTCCCAAGAGACCCAGTACTTC.

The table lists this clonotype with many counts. CDR3 sequence reads: CASSIGQARSTKQPQHF. The CDR3 region has the DNA TGTGCCAGTAGCATTGGACAGGCCCGATCGACGAAGCAGCCCCAGCATTTT. The gene calls are TRBV19 and TRBJ1-5; 7 nucleotides line up with TRBD1. V shed 6 bases and J 7 bases; nucleotides not matched to a gene: 18. This CDR3 has 17 residues. Germline V gene data show CDR1 as LNHDA and CDR2 as SQIVND (reference sequence).

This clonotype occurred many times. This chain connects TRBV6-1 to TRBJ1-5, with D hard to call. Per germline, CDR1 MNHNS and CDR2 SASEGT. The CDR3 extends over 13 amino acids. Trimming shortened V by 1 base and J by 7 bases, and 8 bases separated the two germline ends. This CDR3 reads CASSEGHTQPQHF. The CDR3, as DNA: TGTGCCAGCAGTGAAGGTCACACACAGCCCCAGCATTTT.

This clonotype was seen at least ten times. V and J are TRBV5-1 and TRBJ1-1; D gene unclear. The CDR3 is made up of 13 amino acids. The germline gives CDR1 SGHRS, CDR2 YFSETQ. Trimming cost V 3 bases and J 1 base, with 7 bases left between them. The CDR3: CASSSDGNTEAFF. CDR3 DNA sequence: TGCGCCAGCAGCTCCGACGGGAACACTGAAGCTTTCTTT.

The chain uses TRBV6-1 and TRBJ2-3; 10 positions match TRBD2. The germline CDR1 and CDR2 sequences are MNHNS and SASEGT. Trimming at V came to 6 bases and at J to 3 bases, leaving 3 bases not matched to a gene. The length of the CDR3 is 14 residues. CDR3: CASSKGLATDTQYF. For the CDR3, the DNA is TGTGCCAGCAGCAAGGGACTAGCGACAGATACGCAGTATTTT.

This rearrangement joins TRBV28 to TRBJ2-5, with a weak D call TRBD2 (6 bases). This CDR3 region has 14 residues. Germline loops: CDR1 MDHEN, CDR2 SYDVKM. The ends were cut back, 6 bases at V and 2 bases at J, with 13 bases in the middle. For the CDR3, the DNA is TGTGCCAGCAGCCCTTCCGGGAGACAAGAGACCCAGTACTTC. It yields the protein CASSPSGRQETQYF.

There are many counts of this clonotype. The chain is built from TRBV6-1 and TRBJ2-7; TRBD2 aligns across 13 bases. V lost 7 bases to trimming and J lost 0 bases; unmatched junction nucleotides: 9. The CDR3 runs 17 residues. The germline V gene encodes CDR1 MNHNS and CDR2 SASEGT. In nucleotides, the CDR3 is TGTGCCAGCAATCGACTAGCGGGGGGTGAAAGCTCCTACGAGCAGTACTTC. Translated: CASNRLAGGESSYEQYF.

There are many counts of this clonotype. The DNA for the CDR3 is TGTGCCAGTAGTCGTTATCTGAACACTGAAGCTTTCTTT. It encodes CASSRYLNTEAFF. The J gene is TRBJ1-1, the V gene TRBV19, with no clear D. Germline V gene data show CDR1 as LNHDA and CDR2 as SQIVND (reference sequence). The CDR3 has 13 amino acids. The V end lost 5 bases, the J end lost 0 bases, and 7 bases lay between the germline ends.

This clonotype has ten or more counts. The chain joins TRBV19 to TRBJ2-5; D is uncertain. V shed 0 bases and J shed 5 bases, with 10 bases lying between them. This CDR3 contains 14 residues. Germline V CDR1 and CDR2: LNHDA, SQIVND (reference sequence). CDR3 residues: CASSIDGPRETQYF. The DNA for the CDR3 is TGTGCCAGTAGTATAGATGGTCCTAGGGAGACCCAGTACTTC. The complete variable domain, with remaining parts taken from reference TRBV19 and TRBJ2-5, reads DGGITQSPKYLFRKEGQNVTLSCEQNLNHDAMYWYRQDPGQGLRLIYYSQIVNDFQKGDIAEGYSVSREKKESFPLTVTSAQKNPTAFYLCASSIDGPRETQYFGPGTRLLVL.

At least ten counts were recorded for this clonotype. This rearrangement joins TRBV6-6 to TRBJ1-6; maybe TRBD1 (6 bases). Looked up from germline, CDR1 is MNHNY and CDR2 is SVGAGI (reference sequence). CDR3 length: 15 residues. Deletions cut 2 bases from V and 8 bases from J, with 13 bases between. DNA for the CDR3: TGTGCCAGCAGTTACGGGATCAGGGGTCATTCACCCCTCCACTTT. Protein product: CASSYGIRGHSPLHF.

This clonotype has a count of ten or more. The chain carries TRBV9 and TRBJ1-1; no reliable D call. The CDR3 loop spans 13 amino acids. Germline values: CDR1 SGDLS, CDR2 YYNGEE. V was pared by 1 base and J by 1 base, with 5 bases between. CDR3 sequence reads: CASSVRSNTEAFF. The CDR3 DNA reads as TGTGCCAGCAGCGTAAGATCGAACACTGAAGCTTTCTTT.